This entry describes one TCR beta chain. Its antigen remains unknown. CDR1 MNHNS and CDR2 SASEGT come from the germline V gene. V was clipped by 6 bases and J by 4 bases; unmatched bases: 9. There are 15 residues in the CDR3. During its preparation, the TCRbeta library received unique molecular identifiers. TCRdb re-derived calls from the PCR reads in MiXCR, one entry per CDR3 protein. The sample gives over 400,000 distinct CDR3 sequences, around two fifths of which show up once; 27% is in the top ten. The data are from a study of T-cell reconstitution after alpha-beta-depleted transplantation in children. Study-wide points: By about two months after transplant, alpha-beta T cells reportedly arose from several hundred graft clones that had expanded. One year after transplant, T-cell counts and diversity came mostly from newly produced T cells.

The receptor comes from a girl aged 2 to 10 with aplastic anemia, due to receive a stem cell transplant. V and J are TRBV6-1 and TRBJ2-3, with 8 nucleotides matching TRBD1. The specimen comprised PBMCs, sampled before TCRalphabeta/CD19-depleted stem cell transplant. CDR3 DNA sequence: TGTGCCAGCAGCCACAGGGGGGCGGCGGCAGATACGCAGTATTTT. Translation gives CASSHRGAAADTQYF.